One sample yielded the 10 T cell receptor beta chains listed below, sequenced in a study of technical replicates of blood from a few donors. This table comes from immunoSEQ multiplex PCR, and its TCRdb copy is limited to in-frame clones, with some not included. The data show over 70,000 clones, roughly 90% seen once. The sequenced sample consisted of PBMCs. These receptors all come from a human donor in good health. Some clones in this sample may be carry-over from other donors' samples.

The V and J genes are TRBV6-1 and TRBJ1-6; no reliable D call. The CDR3 contains 14 residues. Looked up from germline, CDR1 is MNHNS and CDR2 is SASEGT. Trimming removed 0 bases at V and 4 bases at J, with 4 bases between. The CDR3 spells CASSEASYNSPLHF. The CDR3 DNA follows: TGTGCCAGCAGTGAAGCTTCTTATAATTCACCCCTCCACTTT.

The rearrangement links TRBV7-9 to TRBJ2-4; 8 bases are shared with TRBD2. V shed 1 base, J shed 9 bases, and the junction held 8 bases outside the gene matches. The germline CDR1 and CDR2 sequences are SEHNR and FQNEAQ (reference sequence). The CDR3 runs 15 residues. The CDR3 sequence: CASSLDRGLAAIQYF. The CDR3 nucleotides read TGTGCCAGCAGCTTAGATCGTGGACTAGCAGCCATTCAGTACTTC.

The J gene is TRBJ2-1, the V gene TRBV9; the match to TRBD2 covers 12 bases. Looked up from germline, CDR1 is SGDLS and CDR2 is YYNGEE. V dropped 3 bases and J dropped 15; count of bases not matched to a gene: 7. The CDR3 has 13 residues. The CDR3: CASSEKTSGSMFF. CDR3 in DNA: TGTGCCAGCAGCGAGAAGACTAGCGGGAGTATGTTCTTC.

The chain links TRBV9 to TRBJ2-3; 8 nucleotides match TRBD2. Germline V gene data show CDR1 as SGDLS and CDR2 as YYNGEE. This CDR3 has 16 amino acids. The trim removed 4 bases at V and 4 bases at J, leaving 11 bases unmatched. The CDR3 spells CASSPPEREWADTQYF. In DNA form, the CDR3 reads TGTGCCAGCAGCCCGCCGGAGCGGGAGTGGGCAGATACGCAGTATTTT.

The chain joins TRBV29-1 to TRBJ2-3, with 10 bases fitting TRBD1. The V and J ends lost 3 bases and 3 bases, in that order; junction bases with no gene match: 3. CDR3 length: 14 amino acids. From germline, CDR1 is SQVTM and CDR2 ANQGSEA. CDR3 coding DNA: TGCAGCGTTGAGGGGGACAGGGGAACAGATACGCAGTATTTT. This translates into CSVEGDRGTDTQYF.

This clone was seen a handful of times. The genes are TRBV7-2 and TRBJ2-2; 8 bases agree with TRBD2. CDR3 length: 16 residues. The ends lost 1 base at V and 9 bases at J; junction bases unmatched: 10. The germline V gene has CDR1 SGHTA and CDR2 FQGNSA. Here the CDR3 reads CASSLEGLGGNRELFF. DNA for the CDR3: TGTGCCAGCAGCTTAGAGGGACTAGGGGGGAACCGGGAGCTGTTTTTT.

The gene calls are TRBV20-1 and TRBJ1-6, with D unclear. Germline CDR1 is DFQATT and CDR2 is SNEGSKA (reference sequence). The CDR3 runs 11 residues. Trimming took 6 bases from V and 14 from J, leaving 14 bases between them. The CDR3 DNA reads TGCAGTGCCGAATTTGAGGGATCCCTCCACTTT. Its protein is CSAEFEGSLHF.

The gene calls are TRBV11-2 and TRBJ2-3; possible D gene TRBD2, 6 bases. This CDR3 has 14 residues. CDR1 is SGHAT, CDR2 FQNNGV, per germline. Deletions cut 6 bases from V and 5 bases from J, with 15 bases between. The CDR3 loop is CASRGGGAGDTQYF. For the CDR3, the DNA is TGTGCCAGCAGGGGCGGCGGGGCGGGAGATACGCAGTATTTT.

The chain recombines TRBV2 with TRBJ2-1, with 8 bases that match TRBD1. This CDR3 is built from 14 residues. J lost 5 bases, V lost 6 bases, and 6 bases had no gene match. Germline CDR1 is SNHLY and CDR2 is FYNNEI. CDR3 coding DNA: TGTGCCAGCAGATCAGGGACAGGCGACAATGAGCAGTTCTTC. Translated, it gives CASRSGTGDNEQFF.

The gene calls are TRBV7-2 and TRBJ2-7; a weak D match, TRBD2 (6 bases). Trimming left V 1 base short and J 7 bases short, with 11 bases between. Germline V CDR1 and CDR2: SGHTA, FQGNSA. The CDR3 covers 13 residues. As DNA, the CDR3 is TGTGCCAGCAGCTTAGGGACCGCGGGGGAGCAGTACTTC. This encodes CASSLGTAGEQYF.